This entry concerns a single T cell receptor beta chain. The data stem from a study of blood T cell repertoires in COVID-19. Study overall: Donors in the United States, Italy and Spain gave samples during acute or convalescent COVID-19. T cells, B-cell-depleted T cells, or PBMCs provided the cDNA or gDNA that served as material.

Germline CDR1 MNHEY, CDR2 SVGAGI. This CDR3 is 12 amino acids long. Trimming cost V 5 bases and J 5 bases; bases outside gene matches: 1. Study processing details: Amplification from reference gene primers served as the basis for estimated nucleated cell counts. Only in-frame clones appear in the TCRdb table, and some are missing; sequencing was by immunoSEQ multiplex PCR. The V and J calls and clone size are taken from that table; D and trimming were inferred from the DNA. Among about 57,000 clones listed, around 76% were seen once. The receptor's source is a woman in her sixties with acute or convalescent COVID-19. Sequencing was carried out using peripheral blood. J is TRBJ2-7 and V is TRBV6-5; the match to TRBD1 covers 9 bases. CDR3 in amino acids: CASSTGGNEQYF. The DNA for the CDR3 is TGTGCCAGCAGTACAGGGGGCAACGAGCAGTACTTC.